These 10 T cell receptor beta chains came from one sample sequenced in a study of blood T cells in healthy people across ages. Combining a sample-barcoded 5' primer with a J-beta primer mix, a second PCR ran for 7 to 11 cycles. TCRdb processed the 5' RACE reads anew with MiXCR; each CDR3 protein has one entry. The repertoire holds fewer than 700,000 distinct CDR3 sequences, with 40% to 50% as singletons. Sample: blood. The source is a man at least 80 years old in good health.

This clonotype was detected only once. The chain links TRBV5-1 to TRBJ2-3, with D perhaps matching TRBD1 (5 bases). Germline V gene lookup returns CDR1 SGHRS and CDR2 YFSETQ. This CDR3 region has 16 residues. Trimming pared 4 bases from V and 0 bases from J, leaving 15 bases between. In nucleotides, the CDR3 is TGCGCCAGCAGCCGAATGGGGCAGACCAGCACAGATACGCAGTATTTT. Protein: CASSRMGQTSTDTQYF.

The chain has TRBV28 and TRBJ2-7, with 11 positions matching TRBD1. J lost 7 bases, V lost 4 bases, and 12 bases had no gene match. CDR3 length: 16 amino acids. Germline CDR1 is MDHEN and CDR2 is SYDVKM. The CDR3 DNA sequence: TGTGCCAGCAGTTCCGCCGGGACAGGGGGGGTAGGGGAGCAGTACTTC. Translating gives CASSSAGTGGVGEQYF.

This clonotype was detected a few times. J is TRBJ2-5 and V is TRBV29-1; no definite D call. The end of the DNA is better explained by TRBJ2-7, so the J call may be wrong. The CDR3 contains 11 residues. Per germline, CDR1 SQVTM and CDR2 ANQGSEA. CDR3 amino acids: CSAMVLNEQYF. The CDR3 DNA is TGCAGCGCCATGGTCCTGAACGAGCAGTACTTC.

This sequence joins TRBV20-1 and TRBJ2-5; a possible D gene is TRBD2 (6 bases). V was clipped by 7 bases and J by 2 bases, with 14 bases between them. This CDR3 region has 13 residues. CDR1 is DFQATT and CDR2 is SNEGSKA in the germline V gene (reference sequence). CDR3 sequence (DNA): TGCAGTGAACACCACCGGGGGCAAGAGACCCAGTACTTC. The encoded protein is CSEHHRGQETQYF.

V and J are TRBV20-1 and TRBJ2-7; TRBD1 aligns across 9 bases. The CDR3 consists of 12 residues. V was pared by 7 bases and J by 0 bases, with 1 base of the junction left unmatched. CDR1 is DFQATT, CDR2 SNEGSKA, per germline (reference sequence). The CDR3 loop is CSGGQGSYEQYF. CDR3 bases: TGCAGTGGGGGACAGGGCTCCTACGAGCAGTACTTC.

This clonotype has only a few counts. The CDR3 loop reads CASSSRTGYGYTF. As DNA, the CDR3 is TGTGCCAGCAGTTCCCGGACAGGCTATGGCTACACCTTC. The V gene is TRBV13, the J gene TRBJ1-2, with TRBD1 matching over 7 bases. The CDR3 consists of 13 residues. V gave up 6 bases and J gave up 4 bases; unmatched junction bases: 5. Looked up from germline, CDR1 is PRHDT and CDR2 is FYEKMQ (reference sequence).

The chain carries TRBV4-2 and TRBJ2-7; 7 bases fit TRBD2. CDR3 length: 16 residues. Per the germline V gene, CDR1 is LGHNA and CDR2 is YNFKEQ. V was pared by 0 bases and J by 2 bases, with 7 bases of the junction left unmatched. The CDR3 loop reads CASSQDYAGVTYEQYF. The CDR3 nucleotides read TGTGCCAGCAGCCAAGATTACGCGGGAGTGACCTACGAGCAGTACTTC.

The rearrangement links TRBV29-1 to TRBJ1-2; TRBD1 aligns across 7 bases. With 5 bases clipped from V and 4 bases from J, the junction kept 1 base outside the gene matches. CDR1 and CDR2 (germline): SQVTM, ANQGSEA. This CDR3 has 11 amino acids. The CDR3 DNA follows: TGCAGCGTTAACAGGGGCTATGGCTACACCTTC. This gives the protein CSVNRGYGYTF.

The table lists this clonotype with a few counts. With a much larger clone just one base away, this may be a read error. The rearrangement links TRBV7-9 to TRBJ1-6; no firm D call. Trimming pared 6 bases from V and 4 bases from J, leaving 7 bases between. From germline, CDR1 is SEHNR and CDR2 FQNEAQ (reference sequence). The CDR3 consists of 13 residues. The CDR3: CASRDGYNSPLHF. The CDR3 DNA reads TGTGCCAGCAGGGACGGTTATAATTCACCCCTCCACTTT.

The sample holds a few counts of this clonotype. V usage is TRBV9 and J usage is TRBJ2-1; D is uncertain. The CDR3 loop spans 12 amino acids. V was pared by 0 bases and J by 9 bases, with 7 bases between. From germline, CDR1 is SGDLS and CDR2 YYNGEE. CDR3 in DNA: TGTGCCAGCAGCGTAGCTGGGCCTGAGCAGTTCTTC. Encoded protein: CASSVAGPEQFF.